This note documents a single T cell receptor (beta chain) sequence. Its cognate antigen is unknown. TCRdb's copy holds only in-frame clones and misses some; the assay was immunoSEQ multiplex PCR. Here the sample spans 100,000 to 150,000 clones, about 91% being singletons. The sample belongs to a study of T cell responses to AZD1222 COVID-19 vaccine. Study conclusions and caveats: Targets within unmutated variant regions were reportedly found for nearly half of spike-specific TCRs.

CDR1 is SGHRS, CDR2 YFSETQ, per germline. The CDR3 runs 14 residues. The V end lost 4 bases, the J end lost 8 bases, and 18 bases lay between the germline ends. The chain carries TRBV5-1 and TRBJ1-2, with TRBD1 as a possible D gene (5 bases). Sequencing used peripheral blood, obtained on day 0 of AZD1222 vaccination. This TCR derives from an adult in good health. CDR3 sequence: CASSPGAGFEGYTF. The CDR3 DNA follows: TGCGCCAGCAGCCCTGGGGCAGGGTTCGAGGGCTACACCTTC.